These T cell receptor beta chains were read from a single sample in a study of T cells after yellow fever vaccination. TCRdb called the 5' RACE reads again in MiXCR, with one record for every CDR3 protein. The sample lists some 400,000 distinct CDR3 sequences; around a sixth were seen once. Here the sequenced sample was PBMCs, taken before the yellow fever booster vaccination. The source is a man between 18 and 29 years old who received the YFV17D yellow fever vaccine. CDR3s include the opening cysteine and the closing phenylalanine or tryptophan. D genes are given only for firm matches. Clone size is shown for a subset of rows, as once, few, many or a class of expanded clone.

d_call	j_call	v_call	clone_size	cdr3_aa	cdr3_nt
.	TRBJ2-5	TRBV9	many	CASSTGSGRETQYF	TGTGCCAGCAGTACCGGGTCGGGACGGGAGACCCAGTACTTC
.	TRBJ2-6	TRBV6-2/TRBV6-3	.	CASSVLLGSSGANVLTF	TGTGCCAGCAGTGTCCTTCTGGGGTCCTCTGGGGCCAACGTCCTGACTTTC
TRBD1	TRBJ1-3	TRBV5-1	.	CASSLAPTGGGNTIYF	TGCGCCAGCAGCTTGGCCCCGACAGGGGGTGGAAACACCATATATTTT
.	TRBJ2-3	TRBV12-3/TRBV12-4	few	CASSSPPRADTQYF	TGTGCCAGCAGTTCTCCACCCAGGGCAGATACGCAGTATTTT
.	TRBJ2-3	TRBV6-1	.	CASSERSARTDTQYF	TGTGCCAGCAGTGAACGCTCCGCACGCACAGATACGCAGTATTTT
.	TRBJ1-2	TRBV5-1	.	CASSPQGWDGYTF	TGCGCCAGCAGCCCACAGGGTTGGGATGGCTACACCTTC
TRBD1	TRBJ1-1	TRBV11-2	.	CASSSRTGVVEAFF	TGTGCCAGCAGCTCCCGGACAGGGGTCGTAGAGGCTTTCTTT
TRBD2	TRBJ2-7	TRBV6-2/TRBV6-3	many	CASSSWTSGGRRAGEQYF	TGTGCCAGCAGTTCCTGGACTAGCGGGGGCCGAAGAGCAGGCGAGCAGTACTTC
.	TRBJ2-1	TRBV5-4	.	CASSFQGGSYNEQFF	TGTGCCAGCAGCTTCCAGGGAGGCTCCTACAATGAGCAGTTCTTC
.	TRBJ1-2	TRBV20-1	.	CSAGEYGYTF	TGCAGTGCTGGCGAGTATGGCTACACCTTC
.	TRBJ1-4	TRBV4-1	.	CASSQVQGGNEKLFF	TGCGCCAGCAGCCAAGTTCAGGGAGGGAATGAAAAACTGTTTTTT
TRBD2	TRBJ2-1	TRBV29-1	.	CSARPFPASGGYEQFF	TGCAGCGCCCGGCCCTTCCCGGCTAGCGGGGGTTATGAGCAGTTCTTC
.	TRBJ1-1	TRBV7-2	few	CASSLEGGAEAFF	TGTGCCAGCAGCTTAGAGGGAGGCGCTGAAGCTTTCTTT
.	TRBJ1-1	TRBV5-1	many	CASSMDGPGRKDGNTEAFF	TGCGCCAGCAGCATGGACGGACCGGGACGTAAAGATGGGAACACTGAAGCTTTCTTT
TRBD2	TRBJ2-3	TRBV7-8	.	CASSLGGDYRSATQYF	TGTGCCAGCAGCTTAGGGGGGGACTATCGCTCAGCTACGCAGTATTTT
.	TRBJ2-1	TRBV5-6	.	CASSLYGADHNEQFF	TGTGCCAGCAGCTTGTACGGGGCTGACCACAATGAGCAGTTCTTC
.	TRBJ1-6	TRBV5-6	few	CASSREGLLNSPLHF	TGTGCCAGCAGCCGGGAAGGGCTTCTGAATTCACCCCTCCACTTT
.	TRBJ2-5	TRBV20-1	.	CSARMASQETQYF	TGCAGTGCTAGAATGGCAAGCCAAGAGACCCAGTACTTC
TRBD1	TRBJ1-2	TRBV7-3	few	CASSPDAGQGGYGYTF	TGTGCCAGCAGCCCGGATGCGGGACAGGGTGGCTATGGCTACACCTTC
TRBD2	TRBJ2-3	TRBV7-2	many	CASSPWTSSTDTQYF	TGTGCCAGCAGCCCCTGGACTAGCAGCACAGATACGCAGTATTTT
.	TRBJ2-3	TRBV19	few	CASTPEGGASDTQYF	TGTGCCAGTACCCCGGAGGGGGGGGCCAGTGATACGCAGTATTTT
TRBD2	TRBJ2-1	TRBV7-3	many	CASSLGGDEQFF	TGTGCCAGCAGCTTAGGGGGGGATGAGCAGTTCTTC
TRBD1	TRBJ2-2	TRBV6-5	.	CASRTGTGAYTGELFF	TGTGCCAGCAGAACCGGGACAGGGGCCTACACCGGGGAGCTGTTTTTT
TRBD1	TRBJ2-5	TRBV5-6	.	CASSTPRVDRDQETQYF	TGTGCCAGCAGCACCCCTAGGGTGGACAGGGACCAAGAGACCCAGTACTTC
.	TRBJ1-1	TRBV19	.	CAGRGRGNTEAFF	TGTGCCGGAAGGGGCCGCGGGAACACTGAAGCTTTCTTT
.	TRBJ2-3	TRBV4-2	.	CASTSELSTTDTQYF	TGTGCCAGCACTAGCGAGCTATCCACCACAGATACGCAGTATTTT
.	TRBJ2-6	TRBV7-2	few	CASSLGRAGANVLTF	TGTGCCAGCAGCTTAGGTCGGGCTGGGGCCAACGTCCTGACTTTC
.	TRBJ1-4	TRBV7-2	.	CASSLGGAGNEKLFF	TGTGCCAGCAGCTTAGGGGGAGCGGGTAATGAAAAACTGTTTTTT
TRBD1	TRBJ1-5	TRBV3-1	.	CASSQAGTGHQPQHF	TGTGCCAGCAGCCAAGCCGGGACAGGACATCAGCCCCAGCATTTT
TRBD2	TRBJ2-5	TRBV12-3/TRBV12-4	few	CASGSGGSRETQYF	TGTGCCAGCGGTAGCGGGGGGAGTCGGGAGACCCAGTACTTC
.	TRBJ2-1	TRBV19	once	CASSSHRSFSEQFF	TGTGCCAGTAGTTCTCACCGGTCCTTCAGTGAGCAGTTCTTC
TRBD2	TRBJ2-1	TRBV6-1	.	CASTPAGGAHNEQFF	TGTGCCAGCACCCCCGCGGGGGGGGCCCACAATGAGCAGTTCTTC
.	TRBJ2-1	TRBV11-2	few	CASSLFSDEQFF	TGTGCCAGCAGCTTGTTTAGCGATGAGCAGTTCTTC
.	TRBJ1-2	TRBV25-1	.	CASSEWANYGYTF	TGTGCCAGCAGTGAATGGGCCAACTATGGCTACACCTTC
.	TRBJ2-3	TRBV19	.	CASRSIEDTQYF	TGTGCCAGTAGATCGATAGAAGATACGCAGTATTTT
TRBD2	TRBJ2-5	TRBV7-2	few	CASSRIAGANQETQYF	TGTGCCAGCAGCCGTATAGCGGGGGCCAACCAAGAGACCCAGTACTTC
.	TRBJ2-3	TRBV15	.	CATSRPGADTQYF	TGTGCCACCAGCAGACCAGGGGCAGATACGCAGTATTTT
TRBD1	TRBJ1-5	TRBV24-1	.	CATSSRRWTGGQPQHF	TGTGCCACCAGCTCCCGACGCTGGACAGGCGGACAGCCCCAGCATTTT
.	TRBJ2-3	TRBV7-9	.	CASSLVGTNGTQYF	TGTGCCAGCAGCTTAGTCGGCACCAACGGTACGCAGTATTTT
TRBD2	TRBJ2-1	TRBV20-1	.	CSARVGGLYNEQFF	TGCAGTGCTAGAGTCGGGGGACTATACAATGAGCAGTTCTTC
.	TRBJ1-2	TRBV6-5	.	CASSYSRSGNYGYTF	TGTGCCAGCAGTTACTCGAGGTCGGGAAACTATGGCTACACCTTC
.	TRBJ1-1	TRBV29-1	.	CSVQDGANTEAFF	TGCAGCGTACAGGACGGGGCCAACACTGAAGCTTTCTTT
TRBD2	TRBJ2-5	TRBV20-1	.	CSASRRGGSETQYF	TGCAGTGCTAGCCGGCGGGGGGGGTCAGAGACCCAGTACTTC
TRBD1	TRBJ1-3	TRBV7-9	few	CASSFGDRAFGNTIYF	TGTGCCAGCAGCTTTGGAGACAGGGCTTTCGGAAACACCATATATTTT
.	TRBJ1-1	TRBV12-3/TRBV12-4	few	CASRNRARAFF	TGTGCCAGCAGGAACAGGGCCCGAGCTTTCTTT
.	TRBJ1-1	TRBV12-3/TRBV12-4	few	CASSLKSGIEAFF	TGTGCCAGCAGCTTAAAGTCGGGGATCGAAGCTTTCTTT
.	TRBJ1-1	TRBV29-1	many	CSGARMNTEAFF	TGCAGCGGGGCGAGGATGAACACTGAAGCTTTCTTT
.	TRBJ2-5	TRBV5-6	once	CASSSKATQETQYF	TGTGCCAGCAGCTCAAAAGCTACTCAAGAGACCCAGTACTTC
TRBD2	TRBJ2-3	TRBV20-1	.	CSAPTSGGPADTQYF	TGCAGTGCGCCGACTAGCGGGGGGCCCGCAGATACGCAGTATTTT
.	TRBJ1-6	TRBV5-1	few	CASSRGEGYSPLHF	TGCGCCAGCAGCCGGGGCGAGGGTTATTCACCCCTCCACTTT
TRBD2	TRBJ2-4	TRBV5-1	.	CASSDGRAKNIQYF	TGCGCCAGCAGTGACGGGAGGGCCAAAAACATTCAGTACTTC
.	TRBJ1-3	TRBV12-3/TRBV12-4	few	CASSWRVGSGNTIYF	TGTGCCAGCAGTTGGAGGGTAGGCTCTGGAAACACCATATATTTT
.	TRBJ1-1	TRBV7-9	few	CASSLTILSGLSEAFF	TGTGCCAGCAGCTTAACTATCCTTTCTGGCCTTTCTGAAGCTTTCTTT